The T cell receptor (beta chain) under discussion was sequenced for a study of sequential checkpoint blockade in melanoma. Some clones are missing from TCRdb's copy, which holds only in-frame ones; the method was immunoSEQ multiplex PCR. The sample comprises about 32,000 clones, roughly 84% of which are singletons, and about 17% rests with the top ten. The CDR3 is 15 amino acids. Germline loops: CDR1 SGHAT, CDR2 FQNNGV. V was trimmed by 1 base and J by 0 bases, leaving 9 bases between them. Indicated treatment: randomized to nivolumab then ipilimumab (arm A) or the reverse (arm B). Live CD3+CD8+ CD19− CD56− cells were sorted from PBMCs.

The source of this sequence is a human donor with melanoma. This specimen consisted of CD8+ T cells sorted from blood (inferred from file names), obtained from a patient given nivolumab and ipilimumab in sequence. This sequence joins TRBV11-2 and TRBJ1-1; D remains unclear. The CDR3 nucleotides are TGTGCCAGCAGCTTAGGACCGGGGATGAACACTGAAGCTTTCTTT. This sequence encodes CASSLGPGMNTEAFF.